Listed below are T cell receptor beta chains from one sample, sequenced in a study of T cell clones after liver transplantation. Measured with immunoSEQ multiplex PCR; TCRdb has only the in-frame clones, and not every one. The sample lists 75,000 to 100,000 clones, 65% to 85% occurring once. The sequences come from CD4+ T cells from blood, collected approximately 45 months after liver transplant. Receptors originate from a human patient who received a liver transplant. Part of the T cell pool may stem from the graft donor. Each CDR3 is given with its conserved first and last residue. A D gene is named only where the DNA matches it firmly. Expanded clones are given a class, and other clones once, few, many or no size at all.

CDR3 DNA: TGTGCCAGCAGTTTATATGGGGGGCAGAGTGAAGCTTTCTTT
CDR3 protein: CASSLYGGQSEAFF
V gene: TRBV28
CDR3 length: 14
J gene: TRBJ1-1
D gene: -
clone size: -

CDR3 DNA: TGTGCCAGTAAGGGGCTGCGGGAAAAACTGTTTTTT
CDR3 protein: CASKGLREKLFF
V gene: TRBV28
CDR3 length: 12
J gene: TRBJ1-4
D gene: -
clone size: -

CDR3 DNA: TGCGCCAGCAGCTTAGACATGACAGGTTACGGATACGAGCAGTACTTC
CDR3 protein: CASSLDMTGYGYEQYF
V gene: TRBV5-1
CDR3 length: 16
J gene: TRBJ2-7
D gene: -
clone size: -

CDR3 DNA: TGTGCCAGCAGCTATGGGGTGGGCGGGGGCTACGAGCAGTACTTC
CDR3 protein: CASSYGVGGGYEQYF
V gene: TRBV7-9
CDR3 length: 15
J gene: TRBJ2-7
D gene: TRBD2
clone size: -

CDR3 DNA: TGTGCCTGGAGTGGACCCGTCCGCCCTGAAGCTTTCTTT
CDR3 protein: CAWSGPVRPEAFF
V gene: TRBV30
CDR3 length: 13
J gene: TRBJ1-1
D gene: -
clone size: -

CDR3 DNA: TGTGCCAGCAGTGAATGGCGGGGAAAGGGCGGCTACACCTTC
CDR3 protein: CASSEWRGKGGYTF
V gene: TRBV25-1
CDR3 length: 14
J gene: TRBJ1-2
D gene: -
clone size: -

CDR3 DNA: TGTGCCAGCAGCAGGGACCTTAATGAAAAACTGTTTTTT
CDR3 protein: CASSRDLNEKLFF
V gene: TRBV7-2
CDR3 length: 13
J gene: TRBJ1-4
D gene: -
clone size: -

CDR3 DNA: TGTGCCAGCAGTGACCCGGGGGGGGTAGGTACTGAAGCTTTCTTT
CDR3 protein: CASSDPGGVGTEAFF
V gene: TRBV6-1
CDR3 length: 15
J gene: TRBJ1-1
D gene: -
clone size: -

CDR3 DNA: TGTGCCAGCAGTAGTCCCCTAGCGGGAGTTAGTAATGAGCAGTTCTTC
CDR3 protein: CASSSPLAGVSNEQFF
V gene: TRBV6-6
CDR3 length: 16
J gene: TRBJ2-1
D gene: TRBD2
clone size: -

CDR3 DNA: TGTGCCAGCCGGGGGTTGGGCAATCAGCCCCAGCATTTT
CDR3 protein: CASRGLGNQPQHF
V gene: TRBV6-1
CDR3 length: 13
J gene: TRBJ1-5
D gene: -
clone size: -

CDR3 DNA: TGTGCCAGCAGTTTCGGGGACACTTACAATCAGCCCCAGCATTTT
CDR3 protein: CASSFGDTYNQPQHF
V gene: TRBV28
CDR3 length: 15
J gene: TRBJ1-5
D gene: -
clone size: -

CDR3 DNA: TGTGCCAGCAGCTTGCTAGCGGGAGTCGCTGAGACCCAGTACTTC
CDR3 protein: CASSLLAGVAETQYF
V gene: TRBV5-6
CDR3 length: 15
J gene: TRBJ2-5
D gene: TRBD2
clone size: -

CDR3 DNA: TGTGCCATCAGTCCCGGGACAGGGTTAAGTCTGGGGACTAGCGGGAGGCCTTACAATGAGCAGTTCTTC
CDR3 protein: CAISPGTGLSLGTSGRPYNEQFF
V gene: TRBV10-3
CDR3 length: 23
J gene: TRBJ2-1
D gene: TRBD2
clone size: -

CDR3 DNA: TGCGCCAGCAGCCAAGTTGGAGGGTCGAGCGGGAGTGGTTACTCTGGGGCCAACGTCCTGACTTTC
CDR3 protein: CASSQVGGSSGSGYSGANVLTF
V gene: TRBV4-1
CDR3 length: 22
J gene: TRBJ2-6
D gene: TRBD2
clone size: -

CDR3 DNA: TGTGCCAGCAGCTTGTCACCCAACTTCGGGGATGAGCAGTTCTTC
CDR3 protein: CASSLSPNFGDEQFF
V gene: TRBV5-5
CDR3 length: 15
J gene: TRBJ2-1
D gene: -
clone size: -

CDR3 DNA: TGTGCCACCAGCTCCCGACAGGGGGCTGCCTACGAGCAGTACTTC
CDR3 protein: CATSSRQGAAYEQYF
V gene: TRBV15
CDR3 length: 15
J gene: TRBJ2-7
D gene: TRBD1
clone size: -

CDR3 DNA: TGTGCCAGCAGCATGAGGACAGGGAGTACTGAAGCTTTCTTT
CDR3 protein: CASSMRTGSTEAFF
V gene: TRBV11-2
CDR3 length: 14
J gene: TRBJ1-1
D gene: TRBD1
clone size: -

CDR3 DNA: TGTGCCAGCAGCCGTACAGGGGGGGACTACGAGCAGTACTTC
CDR3 protein: CASSRTGGDYEQYF
V gene: TRBV6-6
CDR3 length: 14
J gene: TRBJ2-7
D gene: -
clone size: -

CDR3 DNA: TGTGCCAGCAGCTTCCGGGCCCCGGGACTAGCGGGGAGGGGGGAGACCCAGTACTTC
CDR3 protein: CASSFRAPGLAGRGETQYF
V gene: TRBV7-2
CDR3 length: 19
J gene: TRBJ2-5
D gene: TRBD2
clone size: -

CDR3 DNA: TGCGCCAGCAATACCAAAGGAAATAGGGGAGGCAATCAGCCCCAGCATTTT
CDR3 protein: CASNTKGNRGGNQPQHF
V gene: TRBV10-1
CDR3 length: 17
J gene: TRBJ1-5
D gene: -
clone size: -

CDR3 DNA: TGTGCCAGCAATGGGCGGAATAATGAAAAACTGTTTTTT
CDR3 protein: CASNGRNNEKLFF
V gene: TRBV28
CDR3 length: 13
J gene: TRBJ1-4
D gene: -
clone size: -

CDR3 DNA: TGTGCTAGCAGCTTAACAGGGGGGTCTTTGGACACCGGGGAGCTGTTTTTT
CDR3 protein: CASSLTGGSLDTGELFF
V gene: TRBV7-7
CDR3 length: 17
J gene: TRBJ2-2
D gene: TRBD1
clone size: -

CDR3 DNA: TGCGCCAGCAGCTCCAGGACAGGGGACACTGAAGCTTTCTTT
CDR3 protein: CASSSRTGDTEAFF
V gene: TRBV5-1
CDR3 length: 14
J gene: TRBJ1-1
D gene: TRBD1
clone size: -

CDR3 DNA: TGTGCCAGCAGTGTAAGAAGCGGGCCGTCGGGGACCGGGGAGCTGTTTTTT
CDR3 protein: CASSVRSGPSGTGELFF
V gene: TRBV2
CDR3 length: 17
J gene: TRBJ2-2
D gene: -
clone size: -

CDR3 DNA: TGTGCCAGCAGCTTAACTAACTACAATGAGCAGTTCTTC
CDR3 protein: CASSLTNYNEQFF
V gene: TRBV7-3
CDR3 length: 13
J gene: TRBJ2-1
D gene: -
clone size: -

CDR3 DNA: TGTGCCAGCAGAGATTTTGGGTCAGGGCCTGAAAAACTGTTTTTT
CDR3 protein: CASRDFGSGPEKLFF
V gene: TRBV28
CDR3 length: 15
J gene: TRBJ1-4
D gene: -
clone size: once

CDR3 DNA: TGTGCCAGCAGCCACCGGAGGTATGGCTACACCTTC
CDR3 protein: CASSHRRYGYTF
V gene: TRBV7-2
CDR3 length: 12
J gene: TRBJ1-2
D gene: -
clone size: -

CDR3 DNA: TGCGCCAGCAGCCTCGGACTAGCGGGTAACTCCTACAATGAGCAGTTCTTC
CDR3 protein: CASSLGLAGNSYNEQFF
V gene: TRBV5-1
CDR3 length: 17
J gene: TRBJ2-1
D gene: TRBD2
clone size: -

CDR3 DNA: TGTGCCAGCAGTGACTCGGGAAGGGCAGATACGCAGTATTTT
CDR3 protein: CASSDSGRADTQYF
V gene: TRBV6-4
CDR3 length: 14
J gene: TRBJ2-3
D gene: -
clone size: -

CDR3 DNA: TGTGCCAGCAGTGAGGGCAGGAGCTCTGGAAACACCATATATTTT
CDR3 protein: CASSEGRSSGNTIYF
V gene: TRBV2
CDR3 length: 15
J gene: TRBJ1-3
D gene: -
clone size: -

CDR3 DNA: TGTGCCAGCAGTCCAGAGTCTGGGGGGTCTGAAGCTTTCTTT
CDR3 protein: CASSPESGGSEAFF
V gene: TRBV2
CDR3 length: 14
J gene: TRBJ1-1
D gene: -
clone size: once

CDR3 DNA: TGTGCCAGCTCTCCCACGCGACTAGCGGGAGGGCCAGATACGCAGTATTTT
CDR3 protein: CASSPTRLAGGPDTQYF
V gene: TRBV18
CDR3 length: 17
J gene: TRBJ2-3
D gene: TRBD2
clone size: once

CDR3 DNA: TGTGCCAGCATCACCGGGACTAGCGGATACGAGCAGTACTTC
CDR3 protein: CASITGTSGYEQYF
V gene: TRBV28
CDR3 length: 14
J gene: TRBJ2-7
D gene: TRBD2
clone size: once

CDR3 DNA: TGTGCCAGCAGCACCCTCACATGGGGGAACACTGAAGCTTTCTTT
CDR3 protein: CASSTLTWGNTEAFF
V gene: TRBV27
CDR3 length: 15
J gene: TRBJ1-1
D gene: -
clone size: -

CDR3 DNA: TGTGCCAGCAGTTTATTCGAGGAAGCTACGCAGTATTTT
CDR3 protein: CASSLFEEATQYF
V gene: TRBV28
CDR3 length: 13
J gene: TRBJ2-3
D gene: -
clone size: -

CDR3 DNA: TGTGCCAGCTCACCCTCCGGGGAGACCCAGTACTTC
CDR3 protein: CASSPSGETQYF
V gene: TRBV18
CDR3 length: 12
J gene: TRBJ2-5
D gene: -
clone size: -

CDR3 DNA: TGCGCCAGCAGCTTGGATGGGGGACAGCCCCAGCATTTT
CDR3 protein: CASSLDGGQPQHF
V gene: TRBV5-1
CDR3 length: 13
J gene: TRBJ1-5
D gene: -
clone size: -

CDR3 DNA: TGCGCCAGCAGCGGGGGGACGACAGAGAACACTGAAGCTTTCTTT
CDR3 protein: CASSGGTTENTEAFF
V gene: TRBV5-1
CDR3 length: 15
J gene: TRBJ1-1
D gene: -
clone size: -

CDR3 DNA: TGTGCCAGCAGCCTCCTCGGGGGGAGGGGCCCCTACGAGCAGTACTTC
CDR3 protein: CASSLLGGRGPYEQYF
V gene: TRBV6-6
CDR3 length: 16
J gene: TRBJ2-7
D gene: TRBD2
clone size: -

CDR3 DNA: TGTGCCAGCAGTTACAAGGGTGGGGGCGCCTACGAGCAGTACTTC
CDR3 protein: CASSYKGGGAYEQYF
V gene: TRBV6-6
CDR3 length: 15
J gene: TRBJ2-7
D gene: -
clone size: few

CDR3 DNA: TGTGCCAGCAGCCAAGATCCCTTTCGGAGGGGAAAGTCAACAGATACGCAGTATTTT
CDR3 protein: CASSQDPFRRGKSTDTQYF
V gene: TRBV14
CDR3 length: 19
J gene: TRBJ2-3
D gene: -
clone size: -

CDR3 DNA: TGCAGCGTTGTACAGGGAGGGAAGACCCAGTACTTC
CDR3 protein: CSVVQGGKTQYF
V gene: TRBV29-1
CDR3 length: 12
J gene: TRBJ2-5
D gene: -
clone size: -